This TCR beta chain was identified in a study of OX40 agonist ivuxolimab in advanced cancers. This CDR3 is 16 amino acids long. CDR1 MGHRA and CDR2 YSYEKL come from the germline V gene. Only in-frame clones appear in the TCRdb table, and some are missing; sequencing was by immunoSEQ multiplex PCR. The sample has about 40,000 clones, about 83% seen once. This sequence joins TRBV4-1 and TRBJ2-5; 9 bases agree with TRBD1. The DNA end is a closer match to TRBJ2-7, so the J assignment may be wrong. This specimen consisted of CD4+ or CD8+ T cells sorted from blood, obtained in a trial of the OX40 agonist ivuxolimab. The TCR was taken from an adult with an advanced solid tumor such as melanoma, head and neck, liver or kidney cancer. The CDR3 DNA reads TGCGCCAGCAGCCTTTCAGGGGGGACAGGGATGTACGAGCAGTACTTC. Amino acid sequence: CASSLSGGTGMYEQYF.